The 6 T cell receptor beta chains below come from one sample, sequenced in a study of cytotoxic CD8 clonotypes in ibrutinib-treated CLL. Clones were read by immunoSEQ multiplex PCR, and TCRdb kept only the in-frame ones, dropping some. The table shows about 140,000 clones, with roughly 90% occurring only once. Source: PBMCs, taken after 12 months of ibrutinib treatment. These receptors were obtained from a human donor with chronic lymphocytic leukemia.

V gene TRBV7-2 combines with J gene TRBJ1-5, with a tentative D call TRBD1 (6 bases). CDR1 is SGHTA and CDR2 is FQGNSA in the germline V gene. CDR3 length: 15 residues. Trimming shortened V by 5 bases and J by 2 bases, and 13 bases separated the two germline ends. The CDR3 DNA reads TGTGCCAGCAGCCCGGGGGGCGCTGGCAATCAGCCCCAGCATTTT. This gives the protein CASSPGGAGNQPQHF.

The gene calls are TRBV19 and TRBJ2-7; D possibly corresponds to TRBD2 (5 bases). The V end lost 3 bases, the J end lost 4 bases, and 16 bases lay between the germline ends. From germline, CDR1 is LNHDA and CDR2 SQIVND (reference sequence). The CDR3 is 15 residues long. This CDR3 is CASSIFYGVEYEQYF. The CDR3 bases are TGTGCCAGTAGTATCTTTTACGGGGTAGAGTACGAGCAGTACTTC. Full variable domain (missing parts from reference TRBV19 and TRBJ2-7): DGGITQSPKYLFRKEGQNVTLSCEQNLNHDAMYWYRQDPGQGLRLIYYSQIVNDFQKGDIAEGYSVSREKKESFPLTVTSAQKNPTAFYLCASSIFYGVEYEQYFGPGTRLTVT.

The chain joins TRBV7-9 to TRBJ2-7, with 11 positions matching TRBD1. CDR3 length: 17 residues. The junction had 15 bases not matched to a gene; V was cut back by 5 bases and J by 6 bases. CDR1 SEHNR and CDR2 FQNEAQ come from the germline V gene (reference sequence). CDR3 in DNA: TGTGCCAGCAGCGACACCTACGGACAGGGGGCAAGGGGCGAGCAGTACTTC. The encoded protein is CASSDTYGQGARGEQYF.

This clone was seen once. The chain couples TRBV7-6 to TRBJ1-4, with D possibly TRBD1 on 5 matching bases. This CDR3 region has 16 residues. Deletions cut 5 bases from V and 0 bases from J, with 13 bases between. Germline values: CDR1 SGHVS, CDR2 FNYEAQ. CDR3: CASSRFRQPTNEKLFF. The CDR3 DNA reads TGTGCCAGCAGCCGTTTTCGACAGCCAACTAATGAAAAACTGTTTTTT.

This chain links TRBV5-5 with TRBJ1-5; D is undetermined. The CDR3 length is 13 residues. CDR1 and CDR2 (germline): SGHKS, YYEKEE (reference sequence). Trimming stripped 4 bases from V and 3 bases from J, with 8 bases between. The CDR3 coding sequence is TGTGCCAGCAGCGGCGATATCAATCAGCCCCAGCATTTT. It codes for CASSGDINQPQHF.

V usage is TRBV7-6 and J usage is TRBJ1-1, with a weak D call TRBD1 (6 bases). The CDR3 covers 15 residues. The ends were cut back, 2 bases at V and 10 bases at J, with 20 bases in the middle. Germline-derived CDR1 and CDR2 are SGHVS and FNYEAQ. The CDR3 here is CASSLFQGPDDGAFF. For the CDR3, the DNA is TGTGCCAGCAGCTTATTTCAGGGGCCCGACGATGGAGCTTTCTTT. The entire variable domain, with the rest obtained from reference TRBV7-6 and TRBJ1-1, is as follows: GAGVSQSPRYKVTKRGQDVALRCDPISGHVSLYWYRQALGQGPEFLTYFNYEAQQDKSGLPNDRFSAERPEGSISTLTIQRTEQRDSAMYRCASSLFQGPDDGAFFGQGTRLTVV.